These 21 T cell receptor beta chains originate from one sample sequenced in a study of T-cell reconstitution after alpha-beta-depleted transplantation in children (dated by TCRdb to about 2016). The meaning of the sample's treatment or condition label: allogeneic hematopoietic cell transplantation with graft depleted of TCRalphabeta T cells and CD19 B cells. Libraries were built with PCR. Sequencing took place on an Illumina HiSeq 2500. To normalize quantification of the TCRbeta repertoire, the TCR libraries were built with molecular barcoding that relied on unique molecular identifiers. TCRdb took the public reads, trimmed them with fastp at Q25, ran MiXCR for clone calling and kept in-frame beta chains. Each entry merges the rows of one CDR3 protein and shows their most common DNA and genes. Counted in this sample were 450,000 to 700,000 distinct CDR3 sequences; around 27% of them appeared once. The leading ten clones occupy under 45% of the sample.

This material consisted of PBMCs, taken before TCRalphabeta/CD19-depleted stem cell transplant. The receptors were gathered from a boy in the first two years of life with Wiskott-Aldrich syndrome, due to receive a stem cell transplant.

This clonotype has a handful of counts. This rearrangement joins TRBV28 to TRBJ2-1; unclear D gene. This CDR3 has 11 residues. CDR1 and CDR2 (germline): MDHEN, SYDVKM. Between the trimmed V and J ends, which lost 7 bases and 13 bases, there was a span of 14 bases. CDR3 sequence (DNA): TGTGCCAGCACCCGGGTGCCCCTTCAGTTCTTC. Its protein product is CASTRVPLQFF.

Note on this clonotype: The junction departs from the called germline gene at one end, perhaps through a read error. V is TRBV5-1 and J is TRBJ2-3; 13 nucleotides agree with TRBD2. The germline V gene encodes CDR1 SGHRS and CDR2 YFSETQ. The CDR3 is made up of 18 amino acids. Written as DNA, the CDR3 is TGCGCCAGCAGCTACGCGAGGGGACTAGCGGGAAGCACAGATACCCAGTATTTT. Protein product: CASSYARGLAGSTDTQYF. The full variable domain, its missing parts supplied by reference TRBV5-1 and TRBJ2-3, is KAGVTQTPRYLIKTRGQQVTLSCSPISGHRSVSWYQQTPGQGLQFLFEYFSETQRNKGNFPGRFSGRQFSNSRSEMNVSTLELGDSALYLCASSYARGLAGSTDTQYFGPGTRLTVL.

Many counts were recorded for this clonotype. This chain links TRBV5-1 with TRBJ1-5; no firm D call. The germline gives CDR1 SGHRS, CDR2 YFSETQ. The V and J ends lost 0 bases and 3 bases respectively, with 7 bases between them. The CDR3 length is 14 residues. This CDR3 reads CASSLEGNNQPQHF. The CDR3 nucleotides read TGCGCCAGCAGCTTGGAGGGTAACAATCAGCCCCAGCATTTT.

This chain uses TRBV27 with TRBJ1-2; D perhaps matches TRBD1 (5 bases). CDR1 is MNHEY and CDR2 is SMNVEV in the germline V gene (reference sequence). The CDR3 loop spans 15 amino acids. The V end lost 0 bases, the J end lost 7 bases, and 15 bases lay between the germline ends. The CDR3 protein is CASSLSRQGSSGYTF. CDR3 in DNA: TGTGCCAGCAGTTTATCGAGGCAGGGTAGTTCTGGCTACACCTTC.

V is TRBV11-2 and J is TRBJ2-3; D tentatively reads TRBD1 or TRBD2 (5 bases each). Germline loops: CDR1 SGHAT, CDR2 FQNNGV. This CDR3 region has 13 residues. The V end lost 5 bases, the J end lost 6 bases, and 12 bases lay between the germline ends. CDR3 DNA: TGTGCCAGCAGCCAAGCCGGGGCGGATACGCAGTATTTT. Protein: CASSQAGADTQYF.

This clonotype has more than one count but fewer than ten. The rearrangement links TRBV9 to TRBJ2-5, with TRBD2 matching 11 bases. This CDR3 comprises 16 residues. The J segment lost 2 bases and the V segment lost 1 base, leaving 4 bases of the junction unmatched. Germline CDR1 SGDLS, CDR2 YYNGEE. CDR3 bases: TGTGCCAGCAGCGTATTAGCGGGAGGGCTACAAGAGACCCAGTACTTC. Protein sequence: CASSVLAGGLQETQYF.

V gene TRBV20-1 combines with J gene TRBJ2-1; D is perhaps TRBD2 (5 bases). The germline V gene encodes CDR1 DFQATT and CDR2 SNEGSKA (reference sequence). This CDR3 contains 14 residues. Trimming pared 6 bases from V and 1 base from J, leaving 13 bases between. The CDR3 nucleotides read TGCAGTGCCCCCGAAACGGGGTCCTACAATGAGCAGTTCTTC. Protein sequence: CSAPETGSYNEQFF.

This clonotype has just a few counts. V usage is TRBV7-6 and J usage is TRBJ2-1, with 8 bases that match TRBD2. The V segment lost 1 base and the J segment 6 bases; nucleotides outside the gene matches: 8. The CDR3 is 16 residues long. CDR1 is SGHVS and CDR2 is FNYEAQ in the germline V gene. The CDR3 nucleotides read TGTGCCAGCAGCTTAGAGGGTAGCGGGAAGGCCAATGAGCAGTTCTTC. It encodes CASSLEGSGKANEQFF.

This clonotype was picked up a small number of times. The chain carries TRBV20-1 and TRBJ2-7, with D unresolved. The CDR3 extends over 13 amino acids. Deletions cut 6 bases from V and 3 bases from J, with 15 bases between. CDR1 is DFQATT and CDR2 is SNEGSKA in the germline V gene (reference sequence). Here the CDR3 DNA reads TGCAGTGCCGAGAGTAGGGTCGTCTACGAGCAGTACTTC. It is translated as CSAESRVVYEQYF.

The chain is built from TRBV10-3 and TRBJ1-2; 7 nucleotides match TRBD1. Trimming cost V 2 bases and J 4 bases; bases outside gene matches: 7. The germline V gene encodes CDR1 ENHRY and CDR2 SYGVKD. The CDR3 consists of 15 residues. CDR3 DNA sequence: TGTGCCATCAGTGAGCCTTCAACAGGGGTCTATGGCTACACCTTC. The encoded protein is CAISEPSTGVYGYTF.

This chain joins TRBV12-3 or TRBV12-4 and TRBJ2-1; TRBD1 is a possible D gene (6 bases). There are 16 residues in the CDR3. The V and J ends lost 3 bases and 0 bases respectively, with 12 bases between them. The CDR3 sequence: CASSFERGSSYNEQFF. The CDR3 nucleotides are TGTGCCAGCAGTTTTGAGAGGGGGAGCTCCTACAATGAGCAGTTCTTC.

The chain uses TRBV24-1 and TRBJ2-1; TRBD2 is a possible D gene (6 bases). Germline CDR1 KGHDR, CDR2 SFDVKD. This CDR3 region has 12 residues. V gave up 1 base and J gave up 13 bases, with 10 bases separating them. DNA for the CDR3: TGTGCCACCAGTGATTTAAAGGGACTCCAGTTCTTC. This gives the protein CATSDLKGLQFF.

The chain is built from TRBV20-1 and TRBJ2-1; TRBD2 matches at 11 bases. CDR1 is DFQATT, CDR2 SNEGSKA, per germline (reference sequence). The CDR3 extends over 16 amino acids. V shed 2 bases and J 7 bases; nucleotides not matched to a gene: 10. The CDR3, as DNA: TGCAGTGCTAGACCTTTAGCGGGAGGGCCTAGGAATGAGCAGTTCTTC. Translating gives CSARPLAGGPRNEQFF.

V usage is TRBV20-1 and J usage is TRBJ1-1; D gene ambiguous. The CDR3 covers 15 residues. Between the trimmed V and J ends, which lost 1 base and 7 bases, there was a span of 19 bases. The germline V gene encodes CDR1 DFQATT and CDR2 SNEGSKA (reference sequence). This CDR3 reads CSARGLWTLNREAFF. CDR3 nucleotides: TGCAGTGCTAGAGGCCTCTGGACCCTAAACCGTGAAGCTTTCTTT.

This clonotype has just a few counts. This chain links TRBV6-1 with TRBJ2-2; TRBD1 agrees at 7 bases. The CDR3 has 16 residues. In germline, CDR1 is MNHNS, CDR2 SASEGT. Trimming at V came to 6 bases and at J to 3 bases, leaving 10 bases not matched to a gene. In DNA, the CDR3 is TGTGCCAGCAGACGAAACAGGGGTGGGCACACCGGGGAGCTGTTTTTT. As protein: CASRRNRGGHTGELFF.

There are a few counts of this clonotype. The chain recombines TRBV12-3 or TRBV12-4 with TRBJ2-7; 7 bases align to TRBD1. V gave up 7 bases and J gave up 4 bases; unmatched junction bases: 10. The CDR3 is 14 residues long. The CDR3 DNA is TGTGCCAGCACTTTCTGGGACAGAATTTACGAGCAGTACTTC. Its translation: CASTFWDRIYEQYF.

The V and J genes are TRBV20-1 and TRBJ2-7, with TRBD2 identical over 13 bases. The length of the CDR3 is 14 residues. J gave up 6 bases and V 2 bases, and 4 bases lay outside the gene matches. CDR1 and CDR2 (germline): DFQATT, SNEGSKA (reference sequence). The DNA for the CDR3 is TGCAGTGCTAGAACTAGCGGGAGGGCCTCCGAGCAGTACTTC. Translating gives CSARTSGRASEQYF.

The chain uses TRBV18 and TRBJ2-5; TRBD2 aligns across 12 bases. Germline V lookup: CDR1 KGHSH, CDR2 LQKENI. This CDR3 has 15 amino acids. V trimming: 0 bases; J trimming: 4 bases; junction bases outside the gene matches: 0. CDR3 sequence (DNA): TGTGCCAGCTCACCACCGACTAGCGGGAGAGAGACCCAGTACTTC. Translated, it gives CASSPPTSGRETQYF.

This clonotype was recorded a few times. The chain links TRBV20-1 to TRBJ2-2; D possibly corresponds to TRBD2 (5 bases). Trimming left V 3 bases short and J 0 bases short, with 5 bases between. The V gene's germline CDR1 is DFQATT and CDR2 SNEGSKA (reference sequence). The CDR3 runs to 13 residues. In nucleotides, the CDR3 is TGCAGTGCTAGGCGGGCGAACACCGGGGAGCTGTTTTTT. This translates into CSARRANTGELFF.

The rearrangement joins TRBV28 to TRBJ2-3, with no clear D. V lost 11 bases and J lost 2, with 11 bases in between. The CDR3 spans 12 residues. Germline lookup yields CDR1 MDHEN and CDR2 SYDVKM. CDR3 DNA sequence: TGTGCCCATCAAGCCGCCACAGATACGCAGTATTTT. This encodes CAHQAATDTQYF.

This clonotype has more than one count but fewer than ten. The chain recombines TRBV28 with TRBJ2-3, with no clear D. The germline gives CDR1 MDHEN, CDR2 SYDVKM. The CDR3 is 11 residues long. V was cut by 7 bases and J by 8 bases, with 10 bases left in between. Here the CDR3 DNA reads TGTGCCAGCACCCTTTTGGGTACGCAGTATTTT. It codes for CASTLLGTQYF.